Listed here are 17 T cell receptor beta chains from one sample, sequenced in a study of blood T cells in healthy people across ages. A sample-barcoded 5' primer and a J-beta primer mix were used in a second PCR of about 7 to 12 cycles. TCRdb fed the 5' RACE reads into MiXCR, producing one record per CDR3 protein. The data show around 990,000 distinct CDR3 sequences, with around two fifths seen just once and about an eighth held by the top ten. The source material was blood. Receptors originate from a man aged 18 to 30 in good health.

In its sample, this clonotype was seen once. The V gene is TRBV6-5, the J gene TRBJ2-1; 7 nucleotides align to TRBD2. V lost 10 bases and J lost 5; bases outside the gene matches: 5. The CDR3 has 12 amino acids. Germline CDR1 MNHEY, CDR2 SVGAGI. In nucleotides, the CDR3 is TGTGCCAACAGCGGGGTGAACAATGAGCAGTTCTTC. Its protein product is CANSGVNNEQFF.

This clonotype was seen only a few times. The chain uses TRBV12-3 or TRBV12-4 and TRBJ2-7; 8 bases are a match to TRBD2. The CDR3 sequence is 17 residues long. With 1 base clipped from V and 1 base from J, the junction kept 9 bases outside the gene matches. The CDR3 reads CASSLEYFRGGSYEQYF. The CDR3 nucleotides are TGTGCCAGCAGTTTAGAGTACTTCCGGGGGGGTTCCTACGAGCAGTACTTC.

The V and J genes are TRBV4-3 and TRBJ1-1, with TRBD1 as a possible D gene (6 bases). The V end lost 1 base, the J end lost 4 bases, and 10 bases lay between the germline ends. CDR1 LGHNA and CDR2 YSLEER come from the germline V gene. The CDR3 has 14 residues. CDR3 sequence reads: CASSQGTASTEAFF. The CDR3 coding sequence is TGCGCCAGCAGCCAAGGGACAGCTAGCACTGAAGCTTTCTTT.

This clonotype occurred a few times. This chain links TRBV7-3 with TRBJ2-5; D not resolved. The CDR3 sequence is 14 residues long. Germline V lookup: CDR1 SGHTA, CDR2 FQGTGA. Trimming removed 5 bases at V and 1 base at J, with 11 bases between. The DNA of the CDR3 is TGTGCCAGCAGCCCCGGTAATAGCCAAGAGACCCAGTACTTC. Protein sequence: CASSPGNSQETQYF.

The chain employs TRBV20-1 and TRBJ1-2; D uncertain. The ends were cut back, 0 bases at V and 4 bases at J, with 18 bases in the middle. The germline V gene encodes CDR1 DFQATT and CDR2 SNEGSKA (reference sequence). The CDR3 has 16 residues. The CDR3 nucleotides are TGCAGTGCTAGAGATCAAAAGGGATCAAGTGGCTATGGCTACACCTTC. Encoded protein: CSARDQKGSSGYGYTF.

The chain has TRBV29-1 and TRBJ1-5; D is undetermined. CDR1 and CDR2 from the germline V gene are SQVTM and ANQGSEA. The germline V and J ends were trimmed by 4 bases and 3 bases, with 10 bases remaining between them. CDR3 length: 13 residues. The CDR3 DNA sequence: TGCAGCGTTGGCTCCCAGTACAATCAGCCCCAGCATTTT. The encoded protein is CSVGSQYNQPQHF.

This clonotype was counted only a few times. This sequence joins TRBV12-3 or TRBV12-4 and TRBJ2-2; D might be TRBD2 (5 bases). Trimming shortened V by 2 bases and J by 0 bases, and 7 bases separated the two germline ends. The CDR3 is 15 amino acids. The CDR3 reads CASSLRGPNTGELFF. The CDR3 region has the DNA TGTGCCAGCAGTTTACGGGGTCCGAACACCGGGGAGCTGTTTTTT.

In its sample, this clonotype was seen a few times. The rearrangement joins TRBV15 to TRBJ2-4; either TRBD1 or TRBD2 may fit D (5 bases each). The CDR3 runs 16 residues. CDR1 and CDR2 (germline): LNHNV, YYDKDF (reference sequence). With 5 bases removed from V and 0 bases from J, the gap between germline ends came to 14 bases. The CDR3 sequence: CATSFRRDLAKNIQYF. The CDR3 nucleotides are TGTGCCACCAGCTTCCGACGGGACCTAGCCAAAAACATTCAGTACTTC.

The chain links TRBV27 to TRBJ2-7, with D unclear. CDR3 length: 13 amino acids. Germline CDR1 is MNHEY and CDR2 is SMNVEV (reference sequence). With 7 bases removed from V and 0 bases from J, the gap between germline ends came to 10 bases. The CDR3 nucleotides read TGTGCCAGCATAAACATTTCCTCCTACGAGCAGTACTTC. Translating gives CASINISSYEQYF.

V gene TRBV21-1 combines with J gene TRBJ1-1; the table's D call of TRBD1 was not tested on the DNA. TRBV21-1 is a listed pseudogene. There are 14 residues in the CDR3. Here the CDR3 reads CASSKEGGNTEAFF. CDR3 DNA: TGTGCCAGCAGCAAAGAAGGGGGGAACACTGAAGCTTTCTTT.

The chain links TRBV7-6 to TRBJ2-5; D call uncertain. The V gene lost 7 bases and the J gene lost 4 bases, with 16 bases spanning the gap. Germline CDR1 and CDR2: SGHVS and FNYEAQ. This CDR3 region has 14 residues. The CDR3 spells CASTHFGGTETQYF. The CDR3 DNA reads TGTGCCAGCACCCATTTCGGCGGAACAGAGACCCAGTACTTC.

This clonotype was found a few times. The chain recombines TRBV9 with TRBJ2-5, with a tentative D call TRBD1 (6 bases). The CDR3 runs 14 residues. Trimming removed 0 bases at V and 2 bases at J, with 8 bases between. Germline-derived CDR1 and CDR2 are SGDLS and YYNGEE. CDR3 residues: CASSVAGQQETQYF. The CDR3 coding sequence is TGTGCCAGCAGCGTAGCCGGACAGCAAGAGACCCAGTACTTC.

Regarding this clonotype: Mismatch with germline at one junction end may stem from a read error. CDR3 region: CASSPYRGKDTEAFF. In nucleotides, the CDR3 is TGTGCCAGCAGCCCCTACAGGGGTAAGGACACGGAAGCTTTCTTT. The gene calls are TRBV25-1 and TRBJ1-1; 7 bases are shared with TRBD1. Germline CDR1 and CDR2: MGHDK and SYGVNS. The CDR3 extends over 15 amino acids. Supplemented by reference TRBV25-1 and TRBJ1-1, the full variable domain reads EADIYQTPRYLVIGTGKKITLECSQTMGHDKMYWYQQDPGMELHLIHYSYGVNSTEKGDLSSESTVSRIRTEHFPLTLESARPSHTSQYLCASSPYRGKDTEAFFGQGTRLTVV.

In this sample, this clonotype turned up a few times. The chain combines TRBV25-1 with TRBJ2-3; tentative D call: TRBD2 (5 bases). The CDR3 is made up of 10 amino acids. Germline V CDR1 and CDR2: MGHDK, SYGVNS. The CDR3 sequence is CASEADTQYF. The CDR3 DNA reads as TGTGCTTCGGAGGCAGATACGCAGTATTTT.

The gene calls are TRBV11-1 and TRBJ2-2, with D hard to call. Germline V lookup: CDR1 SGHAT, CDR2 FQDESV (reference sequence). Trimming removed 4 bases from V and 4 bases from J, with 13 bases in between. The CDR3 is 15 residues long. DNA for the CDR3: TGTGCCAGCAGCTCGGATTACTCCGTCACCGGGGAGCTGTTTTTT. It yields the protein CASSSDYSVTGELFF.

This clonotype was detected a few times. V usage is TRBV2 and J usage is TRBJ1-1; D is undetermined. The CDR3 contains 11 residues. Per the germline V gene, CDR1 is SNHLY and CDR2 is FYNNEI. Trimming took 3 bases from V and 7 from J, leaving 6 bases between them. CDR3 in amino acids: CASSDAGEAFF. The CDR3 DNA reads as TGTGCCAGCAGTGATGCAGGTGAAGCTTTCTTT.

This clonotype was counted between two and nine times. The chain is built from TRBV24-1 and TRBJ1-2; D is possibly TRBD1 (5 bases). V was shortened by 3 bases and J by 3 bases, with 10 bases between the two germline ends. The germline V gene encodes CDR1 KGHDR and CDR2 SFDVKD. This CDR3 is built from 14 residues. In DNA form, the CDR3 reads TGTGCCACCAGTGATGAGGGGTTAGACTATGGCTACACCTTC. This sequence encodes CATSDEGLDYGYTF.